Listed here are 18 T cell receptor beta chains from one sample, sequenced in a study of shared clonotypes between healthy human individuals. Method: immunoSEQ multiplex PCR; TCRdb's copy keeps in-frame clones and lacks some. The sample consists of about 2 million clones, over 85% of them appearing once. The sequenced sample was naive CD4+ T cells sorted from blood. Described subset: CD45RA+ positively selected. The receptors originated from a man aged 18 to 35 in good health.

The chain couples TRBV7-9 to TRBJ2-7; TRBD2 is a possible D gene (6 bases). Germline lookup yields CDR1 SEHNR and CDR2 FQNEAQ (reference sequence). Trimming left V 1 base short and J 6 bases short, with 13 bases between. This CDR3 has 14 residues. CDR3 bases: TGTGCCAGCAGCTTAGGAGCGGGCTCGTCCGAGCAGTACTTC. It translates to CASSLGAGSSEQYF.

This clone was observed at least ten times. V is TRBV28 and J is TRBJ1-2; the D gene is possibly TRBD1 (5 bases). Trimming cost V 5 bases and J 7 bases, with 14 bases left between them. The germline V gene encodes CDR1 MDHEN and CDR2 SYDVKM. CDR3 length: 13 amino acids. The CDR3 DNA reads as TGTGCCAGCAGTATTGATTTGGGGGGTGGCTACACCTTC. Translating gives CASSIDLGGGYTF.

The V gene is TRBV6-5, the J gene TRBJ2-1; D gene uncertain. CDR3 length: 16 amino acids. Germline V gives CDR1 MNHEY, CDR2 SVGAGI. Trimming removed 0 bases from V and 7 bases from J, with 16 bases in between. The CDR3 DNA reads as TGTGCCAGCAGTTACTCCGGGCTAGGGAAGGTTAATGAGCAGTTCTTC. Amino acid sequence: CASSYSGLGKVNEQFF.

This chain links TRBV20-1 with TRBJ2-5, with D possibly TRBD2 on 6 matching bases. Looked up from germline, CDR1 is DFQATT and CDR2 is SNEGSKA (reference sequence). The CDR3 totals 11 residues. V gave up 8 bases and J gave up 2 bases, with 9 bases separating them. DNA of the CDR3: TGCAGTATGGGACTGCAAGAGACCCAGTACTTC. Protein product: CSMGLQETQYF.

The CDR3 protein is CAISGFGGNMGNEQFF. CDR3 bases: TGTGCCATCAGTGGGTTCGGGGGGAATATGGGGAATGAGCAGTTCTTC. The rearrangement joins TRBV10-3 to TRBJ2-1, with TRBD2 matching 7 bases. Germline V gene sequence: CDR1 ENHRY, CDR2 SYGVKD. Trimming removed 4 bases from V and 7 bases from J; junction bases left unmatched: 13. The CDR3 is 16 residues long.

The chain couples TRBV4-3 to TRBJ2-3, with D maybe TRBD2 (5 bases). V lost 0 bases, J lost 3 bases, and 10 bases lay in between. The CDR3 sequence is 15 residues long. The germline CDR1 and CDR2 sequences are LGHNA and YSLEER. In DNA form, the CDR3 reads TGCGCCAGCAGCCAAGATCCGAGGGCTACAGATACGCAGTATTTT. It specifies CASSQDPRATDTQYF.

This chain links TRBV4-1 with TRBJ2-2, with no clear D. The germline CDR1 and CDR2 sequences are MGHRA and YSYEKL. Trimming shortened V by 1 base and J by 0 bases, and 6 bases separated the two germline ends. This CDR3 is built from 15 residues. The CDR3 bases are TGCGCCAGCAGCCAAGGCCCCACGAACACCGGGGAGCTGTTTTTT. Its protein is CASSQGPTNTGELFF.

The CDR3 loop reads CASGLGQASGQETQYF. The CDR3 DNA follows: TGTGCTAGTGGTTTGGGACAGGCTAGCGGTCAAGAGACCCAGTACTTC. The chain is built from TRBV12-5 and TRBJ2-5, with a weak D call TRBD2 (7 bases). This CDR3 region has 16 residues. V lost 1 base and J lost 2, with 14 bases in between. Germline V gene lookup returns CDR1 LGHNT and CDR2 FRNRAP. The full variable domain, in which reference TRBV12-5 and TRBJ2-5 provide the parts outside the CDR3, is DARVTQTPRHKVTEMGQEVTMRCQPILGHNTVFWYRQTMMQGLELLAYFRNRAPLDDSGMPKDRFSAEMPDATLATLKIQPSEPRDSAVYFCASGLGQASGQETQYFGPGTRLLVL.

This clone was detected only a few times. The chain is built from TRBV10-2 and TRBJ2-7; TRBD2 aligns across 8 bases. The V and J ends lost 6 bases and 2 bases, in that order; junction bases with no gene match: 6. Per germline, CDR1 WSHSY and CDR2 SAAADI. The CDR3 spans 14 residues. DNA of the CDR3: TGCGCCAGCAGCCGAGCGGGGGCCCCCTACGAGCAGTACTTC. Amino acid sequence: CASSRAGAPYEQYF.

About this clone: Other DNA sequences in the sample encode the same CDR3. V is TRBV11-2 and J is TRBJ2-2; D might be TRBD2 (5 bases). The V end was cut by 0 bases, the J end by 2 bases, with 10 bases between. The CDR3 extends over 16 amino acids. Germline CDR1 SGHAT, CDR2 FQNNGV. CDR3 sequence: CASSLDRGLNTGELFF. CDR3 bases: TGTGCCAGCAGCTTAGACCGAGGACTCAACACCGGGGAGCTGTTTTTT.

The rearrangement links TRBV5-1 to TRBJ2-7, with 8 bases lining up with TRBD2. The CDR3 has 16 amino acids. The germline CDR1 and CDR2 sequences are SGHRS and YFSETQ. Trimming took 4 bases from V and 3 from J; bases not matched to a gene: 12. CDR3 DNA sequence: TGCGCCAGCAGCCCAACTGGGGGGACTAGTGTCTACGAGCAGTACTTC. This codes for CASSPTGGTSVYEQYF. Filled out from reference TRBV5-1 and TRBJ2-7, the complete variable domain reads KAGVTQTPRYLIKTRGQQVTLSCSPISGHRSVSWYQQTPGQGLQFLFEYFSETQRNKGNFPGRFSGRQFSNSRSEMNVSTLELGDSALYLCASSPTGGTSVYEQYFGPGTRLTVT.

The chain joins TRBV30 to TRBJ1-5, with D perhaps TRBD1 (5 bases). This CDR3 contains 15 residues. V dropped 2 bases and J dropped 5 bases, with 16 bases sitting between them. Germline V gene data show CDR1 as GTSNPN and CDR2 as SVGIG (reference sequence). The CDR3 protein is CAWSSLGEGHQPQHF. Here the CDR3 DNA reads TGTGCCTGGAGTTCGTTGGGGGAGGGGCATCAGCCCCAGCATTTT.

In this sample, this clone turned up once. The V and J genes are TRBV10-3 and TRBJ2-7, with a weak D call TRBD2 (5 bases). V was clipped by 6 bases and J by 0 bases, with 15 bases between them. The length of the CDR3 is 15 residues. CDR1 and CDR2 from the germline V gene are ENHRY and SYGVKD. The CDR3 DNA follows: TGTGCCATCAGACCGTTCGGAACTAGCTCCTACGAGCAGTACTTC. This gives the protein CAIRPFGTSSYEQYF.

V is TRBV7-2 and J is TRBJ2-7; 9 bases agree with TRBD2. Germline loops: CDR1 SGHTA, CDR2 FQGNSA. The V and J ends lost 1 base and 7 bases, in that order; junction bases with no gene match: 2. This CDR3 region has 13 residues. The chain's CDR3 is CASSLGGREEQYF. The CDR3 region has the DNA TGTGCCAGCAGCTTAGGCGGGAGGGAAGAGCAGTACTTC.

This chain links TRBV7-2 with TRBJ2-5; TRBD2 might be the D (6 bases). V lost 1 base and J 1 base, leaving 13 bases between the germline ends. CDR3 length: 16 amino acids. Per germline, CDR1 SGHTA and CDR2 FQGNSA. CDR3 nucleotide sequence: TGTGCCAGCAGCTTAGTCCCGGGACTTTCCCAAGAGACCCAGTACTTC. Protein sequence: CASSLVPGLSQETQYF.

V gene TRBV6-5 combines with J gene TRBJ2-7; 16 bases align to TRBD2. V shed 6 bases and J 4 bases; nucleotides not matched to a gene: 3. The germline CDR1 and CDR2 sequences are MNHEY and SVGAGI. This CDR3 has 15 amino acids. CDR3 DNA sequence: TGTGCCAGCAGGGGGGGACTAGCGGGAGGGTACGAGCAGTACTTC. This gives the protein CASRGGLAGGYEQYF.

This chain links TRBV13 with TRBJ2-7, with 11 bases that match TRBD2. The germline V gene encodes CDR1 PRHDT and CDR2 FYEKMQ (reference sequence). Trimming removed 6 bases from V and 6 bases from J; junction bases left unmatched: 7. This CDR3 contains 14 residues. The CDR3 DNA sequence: TGTGCCAGCAGAAAGACTAGCGGGACGTCCGAGCAGTACTTC. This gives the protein CASRKTSGTSEQYF.

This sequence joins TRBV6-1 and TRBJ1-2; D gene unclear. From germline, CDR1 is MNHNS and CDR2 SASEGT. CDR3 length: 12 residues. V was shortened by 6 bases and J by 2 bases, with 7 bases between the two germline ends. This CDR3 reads CASSSGNYGYTF. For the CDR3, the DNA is TGTGCCAGCAGCAGCGGGAACTATGGCTACACCTTC.